These T cell receptor beta chains were read from a single sample in a study of response to subunit inactivated influenza vaccine. Via MiXCR, TCRdb re-called the RT-PCR reads, giving one row per CDR3 protein. Among more than 400,000 distinct CDR3 sequences listed, roughly 9.7% were seen once. The sequenced sample was PBMCs from blood, obtained 35 to 45 days after vaccination. The receptors originated from a man aged 45-65 years who received an inactivated influenza vaccine. Both conserved end residues are part of each CDR3. Fields, in order: D gene, V gene, clone size, J gene, CDR3 protein, CDR3 DNA. A D gene is named only where the DNA matches it firmly. Only some rows state a clone size, as once, few, many or a class for expanded clones.

d_gene: -; v_gene: TRBV5-1; abundance: -; j_gene: TRBJ1-1; CDR3aa: CASRTQGQNTEAFF; CDR3nt: TGCGCCAGCAGAACACAGGGTCAGAACACTGAAGCTTTCTTT
d_gene: -; v_gene: TRBV12-3/TRBV12-4; abundance: -; j_gene: TRBJ2-2; CDR3aa: CASSWLGHSTGELFF; CDR3nt: TGTGCCAGCAGTTGGTTGGGACACTCCACCGGGGAGCTGTTTTTT
d_gene: -; v_gene: TRBV6-5; abundance: many; j_gene: TRBJ1-2; CDR3aa: CASSYQPGPYGYTF; CDR3nt: TGTGCCAGCAGTTACCAGCCAGGACCCTATGGCTACACCTTC
d_gene: -; v_gene: TRBV6-1; abundance: many; j_gene: TRBJ2-1; CDR3aa: CASRAALAGEQFF; CDR3nt: TGTGCCAGCAGGGCTGCACTTGCGGGTGAGCAGTTCTTC
d_gene: -; v_gene: TRBV6-1; abundance: few; j_gene: TRBJ2-5; CDR3aa: CASSPKYQETQYF; CDR3nt: TGTGCCAGCAGTCCAAAGTACCAAGAGACCCAGTACTTC
d_gene: -; v_gene: TRBV12-3/TRBV12-4; abundance: many; j_gene: TRBJ1-1; CDR3aa: CASSLGRGNTEAFF; CDR3nt: TGTGCCAGCAGTTTAGGGCGTGGGAACACTGAAGCTTTCTTT
d_gene: -; v_gene: TRBV15; abundance: many; j_gene: TRBJ1-2; CDR3aa: CATSRVGAGYGYTF; CDR3nt: TGTGCCACCAGCCGAGTGGGGGCCGGCTATGGCTACACCTTC
d_gene: TRBD2; v_gene: TRBV19; abundance: -; j_gene: TRBJ2-5; CDR3aa: CARPRTSGGGETQYF; CDR3nt: TGTGCCAGGCCGAGGACTAGCGGGGGGGGAGAGACCCAGTACTTC
d_gene: -; v_gene: TRBV29-1; abundance: many; j_gene: TRBJ2-1; CDR3aa: CSVEDRLAAYNEQFF; CDR3nt: TGCAGCGTTGAAGATCGATTAGCGGCCTACAATGAGCAGTTCTTC
d_gene: TRBD2; v_gene: TRBV6-5; abundance: few; j_gene: TRBJ2-1; CDR3aa: CASSSGSSGGTFQFF; CDR3nt: TGTGCCAGCAGTTCCGGTAGTAGCGGGGGTACCTTTCAGTTCTTC
d_gene: -; v_gene: TRBV5-6; abundance: -; j_gene: TRBJ1-2; CDR3aa: CASSLGQNGYGYTF; CDR3nt: TGTGCCAGCAGCTTGGGACAGAACGGATATGGCTACACCTTC
d_gene: TRBD1; v_gene: TRBV3-1; abundance: many; j_gene: TRBJ1-2; CDR3aa: CASSQDHGGQVYNYGYTF; CDR3nt: TGTGCCAGCAGCCAAGATCACGGGGGACAGGTCTACAACTATGGCTACACCTTC
d_gene: -; v_gene: TRBV5-1; abundance: few; j_gene: TRBJ2-4; CDR3aa: CASSLLGGDGSKNIQYF; CDR3nt: TGCGCCAGCAGCTTGTTAGGAGGGGACGGGTCCAAAAACATTCAGTACTTC
d_gene: -; v_gene: TRBV7-2; abundance: many; j_gene: TRBJ1-1; CDR3aa: CASSTDMNTEAFF; CDR3nt: TGTGCCAGCAGCACGGACATGAACACTGAAGCTTTCTTT
d_gene: -; v_gene: TRBV28; abundance: -; j_gene: TRBJ2-5; CDR3aa: CASSFTGWGETQYF; CDR3nt: TGTGCCAGCAGTTTCACAGGGTGGGGAGAGACCCAGTACTTC
d_gene: TRBD1; v_gene: TRBV20-1; abundance: few; j_gene: TRBJ2-3; CDR3aa: CSAGTDTDTQYF; CDR3nt: TGCAGTGCAGGGACAGACACAGATACGCAGTATTTT
d_gene: -; v_gene: TRBV5-1; abundance: -; j_gene: TRBJ1-1; CDR3aa: CASSSIGRGDTEAFF; CDR3nt: TGCGCCAGCAGCTCAATAGGACGTGGGGACACTGAAGCTTTCTTT
d_gene: TRBD1; v_gene: TRBV18; abundance: -; j_gene: TRBJ1-4; CDR3aa: CASSPPNQGAARKTKLFF; CDR3nt: TGTGCCAGCTCACCACCGAATCAGGGGGCGGCGCGAAAAACTAAACTGTTTTTT
d_gene: -; v_gene: TRBV5-1; abundance: -; j_gene: TRBJ2-2; CDR3aa: CASSQGTYNTGELFF; CDR3nt: TGCGCCAGCAGCCAGGGGACTTATAACACCGGGGAGCTGTTTTTT
d_gene: TRBD2; v_gene: TRBV7-2; abundance: -; j_gene: TRBJ2-7; CDR3aa: CASSTSGAISYEQYF; CDR3nt: TGTGCCAGCAGCACTAGCGGGGCCATCTCCTACGAGCAGTACTTC
d_gene: -; v_gene: TRBV7-9; abundance: -; j_gene: TRBJ2-1; CDR3aa: CASSLAQGCYNEQFF; CDR3nt: TGTGCCAGCAGCTTAGCGCAAGGGTGCTACAATGAGCAGTTCTTC
d_gene: -; v_gene: TRBV7-8; abundance: -; j_gene: TRBJ2-7; CDR3aa: CASSPRPPGLDEQYF; CDR3nt: TGTGCCAGCAGCCCTCGACCGCCGGGGCTCGACGAGCAGTACTTC
d_gene: -; v_gene: TRBV7-8; abundance: -; j_gene: TRBJ2-7; CDR3aa: CASSLERASSYEQYF; CDR3nt: TGTGCCAGCAGCTTAGAGAGAGCGAGCTCCTACGAGCAGTACTTC
d_gene: -; v_gene: TRBV6-2/TRBV6-3; abundance: few; j_gene: TRBJ2-5; CDR3aa: CASSYYRTQETQYF; CDR3nt: TGTGCCAGCAGTTATTATAGGACGCAAGAGACCCAGTACTTC
d_gene: TRBD2; v_gene: TRBV28; abundance: many; j_gene: TRBJ2-2; CDR3aa: CASSLLAGVTGELFF; CDR3nt: TGTGCCAGCAGTCTTCTAGCGGGGGTAACCGGGGAGCTGTTTTTT
d_gene: -; v_gene: TRBV6-5; abundance: few; j_gene: TRBJ2-3; CDR3aa: CASSFPEASTDTQYF; CDR3nt: TGTGCCAGCAGTTTCCCCGAGGCTAGCACAGATACGCAGTATTTT